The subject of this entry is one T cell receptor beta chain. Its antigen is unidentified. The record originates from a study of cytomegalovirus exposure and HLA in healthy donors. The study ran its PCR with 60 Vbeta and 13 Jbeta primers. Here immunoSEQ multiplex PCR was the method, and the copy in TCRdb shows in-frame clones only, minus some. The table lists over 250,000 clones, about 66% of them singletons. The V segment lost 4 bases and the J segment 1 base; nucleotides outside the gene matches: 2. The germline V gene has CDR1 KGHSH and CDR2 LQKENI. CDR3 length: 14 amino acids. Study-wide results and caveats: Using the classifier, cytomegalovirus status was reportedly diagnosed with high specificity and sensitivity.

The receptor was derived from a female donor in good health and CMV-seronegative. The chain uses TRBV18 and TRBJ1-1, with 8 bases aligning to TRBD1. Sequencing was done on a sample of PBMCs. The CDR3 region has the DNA TGTGCCAGCTCACTTACAGGGGGGAACACTGAAGCTTTCTTT. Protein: CASSLTGGNTEAFF. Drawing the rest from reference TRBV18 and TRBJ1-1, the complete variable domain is NAGVMQNPRHLVRRRGQEARLRCSPMKGHSHVYWYRQLPEEGLKFMVYLQKENIIDESGMPKERFSAEFPKEGPSILRIQQVVRGDSAAYFCASSLTGGNTEAFFGQGTRLTVV.